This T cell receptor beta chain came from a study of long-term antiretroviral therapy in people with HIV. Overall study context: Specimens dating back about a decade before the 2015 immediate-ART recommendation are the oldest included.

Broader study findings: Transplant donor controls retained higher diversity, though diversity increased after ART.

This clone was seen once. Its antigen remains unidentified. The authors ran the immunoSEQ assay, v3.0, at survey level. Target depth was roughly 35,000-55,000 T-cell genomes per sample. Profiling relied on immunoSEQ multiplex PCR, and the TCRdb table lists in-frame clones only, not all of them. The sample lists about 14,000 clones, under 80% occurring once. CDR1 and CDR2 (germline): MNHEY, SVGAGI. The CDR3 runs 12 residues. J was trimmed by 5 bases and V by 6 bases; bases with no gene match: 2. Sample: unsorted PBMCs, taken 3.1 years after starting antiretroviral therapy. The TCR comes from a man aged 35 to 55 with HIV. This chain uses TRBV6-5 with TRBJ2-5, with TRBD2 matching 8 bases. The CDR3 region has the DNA TGTGCCAGCAGCGGGGGGGTGGAGACCCAGTACTTC. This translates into CASSGGVETQYF.